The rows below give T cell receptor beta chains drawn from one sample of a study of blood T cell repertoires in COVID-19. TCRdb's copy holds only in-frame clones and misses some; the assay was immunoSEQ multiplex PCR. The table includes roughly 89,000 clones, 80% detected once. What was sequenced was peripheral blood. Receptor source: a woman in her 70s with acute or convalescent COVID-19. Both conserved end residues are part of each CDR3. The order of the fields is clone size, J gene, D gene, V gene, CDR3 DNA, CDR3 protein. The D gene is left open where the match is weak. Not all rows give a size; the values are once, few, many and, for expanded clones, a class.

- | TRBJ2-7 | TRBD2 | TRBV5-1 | TGCGCCAGCAGCTTGGGTACCGGGACTAGGACTTACGAGCAGTACTTC | CASSLGTGTRTYEQYF
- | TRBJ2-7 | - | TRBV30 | TGTGCCTGCCAGAAGACCTACGAGCAGTACTTC | CACQKTYEQYF
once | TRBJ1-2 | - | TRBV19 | TGTGCCAGTACCCCCTTCGCCGGACAGACTTCCTATGGCTACACCTTC | CASTPFAGQTSYGYTF
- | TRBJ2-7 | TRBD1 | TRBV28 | TGTGCCAGCAGTTTCCCCCGAGGGGACAGATCCTACGAGCAGTACTTC | CASSFPRGDRSYEQYF
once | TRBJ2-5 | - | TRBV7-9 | TGTGCCAGCAGCTTAGAGGGGGGGCTTGGAGAGACCCAGTACTTC | CASSLEGGLGETQYF
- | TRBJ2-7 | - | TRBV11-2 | TGTGCCAGCAGCTTAGGAGTCGGCGAGCAGTACTTC | CASSLGVGEQYF
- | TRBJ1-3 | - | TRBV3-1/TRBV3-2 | TGTGCCAGCAGCCAATTCAGTTACACCATATATTTT | CASSQFSYTIYF
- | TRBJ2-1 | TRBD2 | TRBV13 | TGTGCCAGCAGCTCGAGAGCGGGAGGGCCGCATGAGCAGTTCTTC | CASSSRAGGPHEQFF
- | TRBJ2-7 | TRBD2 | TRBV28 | TGTGCCAGCACCCCCGCTGGGCGGGAGTCCTACGAGCAGTACTTC | CASTPAGRESYEQYF
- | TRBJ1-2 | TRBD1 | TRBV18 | TGTGCCAGCTCGTTGACAGGGGACGACTATGGCTACACCTTC | CASSLTGDDYGYTF
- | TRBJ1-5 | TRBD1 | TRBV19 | TGTGCCAGTAGTAAACGCGGGACAGATAGCAATCAGCCCCAGCATTTT | CASSKRGTDSNQPQHF